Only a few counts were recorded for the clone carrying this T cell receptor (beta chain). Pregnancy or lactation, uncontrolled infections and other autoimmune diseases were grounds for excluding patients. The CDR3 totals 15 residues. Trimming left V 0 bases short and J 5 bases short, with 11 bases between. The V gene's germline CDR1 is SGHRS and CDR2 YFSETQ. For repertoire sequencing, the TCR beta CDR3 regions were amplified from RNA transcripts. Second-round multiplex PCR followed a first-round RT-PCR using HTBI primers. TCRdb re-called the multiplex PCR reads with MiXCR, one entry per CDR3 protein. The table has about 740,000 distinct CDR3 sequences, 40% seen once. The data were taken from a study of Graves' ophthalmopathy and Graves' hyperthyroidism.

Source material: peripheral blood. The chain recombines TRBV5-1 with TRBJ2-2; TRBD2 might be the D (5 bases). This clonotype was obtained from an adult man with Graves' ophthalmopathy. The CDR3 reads CASSLGLGDTGELFF. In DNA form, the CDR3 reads TGCGCCAGCAGCTTGGGACTGGGAGATACCGGGGAGCTGTTTTTT.